Listed below are T cell receptor beta chains from one sample, sequenced in a study of T cells in Graves' hyperthyroidism and ophthalmopathy. TCRdb ran MiXCR on the multiplex PCR reads and lists one entry per CDR3 protein. The sample yields approximately 610,000 distinct CDR3 sequences, 16% seen once. Sequenced: blood. The receptor set was obtained from a woman aged 18-30 years with Graves' hyperthyroidism. Each CDR3 is given with its conserved first and last residue. D genes are given only for firm matches. Where a row states a size, it is once, few, many or the class of an expanded clone; other rows omit it.

size: -; V: TRBV20-1; J: TRBJ2-3; D: TRBD2; CDR3: CSARGTSGGFTDTQYF; DNA: TGCAGTGCTAGAGGGACTAGCGGGGGGTTCACAGATACGCAGTATTTT
size: -; V: TRBV6-2/TRBV6-3; J: TRBJ1-4; D: TRBD1; CDR3: CASRKGTGVANEKLFF; DNA: TGTGCCAGCAGGAAGGGGACAGGGGTGGCGAATGAAAAACTGTTTTTT
size: few; V: TRBV5-1; J: TRBJ1-6; D: -; CDR3: CASRQSYNSPLHF; DNA: TGCGCCAGCCGACAGTCCTATAATTCACCCCTCCACTTT
size: -; V: TRBV9; J: TRBJ2-3; D: TRBD2; CDR3: CASSSSGGPYTDTQYF; DNA: TGTGCCAGCAGCTCAAGCGGGGGCCCTTACACAGATACGCAGTATTTT
size: few; V: TRBV10-1; J: TRBJ2-1; D: -; CDR3: CASSELSSDEQFF; DNA: TGCGCCAGCAGTGAATTGAGTTCGGATGAGCAGTTCTTC
size: -; V: TRBV6-2/TRBV6-3; J: TRBJ1-5; D: -; CDR3: CASSRYFPWPQPQHF; DNA: TGTGCCAGCAGCCGTTATTTCCCTTGGCCCCAGCCCCAGCATTTT
size: few; V: TRBV28; J: TRBJ2-5; D: -; CDR3: CASSLSAPLTPETQYF; DNA: TGTGCCAGCAGTTTAAGTGCCCCTCTAACGCCGGAGACCCAGTACTTC
size: -; V: TRBV5-1; J: TRBJ2-3; D: -; CDR3: CASFRDGTDTQYF; DNA: TGCGCCAGCTTCCGGGACGGCACAGATACGCAGTATTTT
size: few; V: TRBV18; J: TRBJ2-1; D: -; CDR3: CASSPLIHEQFF; DNA: TGTGCCAGCTCACCACTGATTCATGAGCAGTTCTTC
size: -; V: TRBV7-9; J: TRBJ2-7; D: TRBD1; CDR3: CASSRRGQGNYEQYF; DNA: TGTGCCAGCAGCCGAAGAGGACAGGGTAACTACGAGCAGTACTTC
size: -; V: TRBV14; J: TRBJ1-1; D: -; CDR3: CASSQGGRAEAFF; DNA: TGTGCCAGCAGCCAAGGGGGGCGTGCTGAAGCTTTCTTT
size: -; V: TRBV5-5; J: TRBJ2-7; D: -; CDR3: CASSSNVRSSHYEQYF; DNA: TGTGCCAGCAGCTCTAACGTTCGGAGTAGTCACTACGAGCAGTACTTC
size: many; V: TRBV6-5; J: TRBJ2-7; D: -; CDR3: CASSYWGNRVEAYEQYF; DNA: TGTGCCAGCAGTTACTGGGGGAACAGGGTGGAAGCCTACGAGCAGTACTTC
size: -; V: TRBV7-9; J: TRBJ1-6; D: TRBD1; CDR3: CASSLDRAGDSPLHF; DNA: TGTGCCAGCAGCTTGGACAGGGCAGGTGATTCACCCCTCCACTTT
size: -; V: TRBV2; J: TRBJ1-5; D: -; CDR3: CASTIGGNQPQHF; DNA: TGTGCCAGCACTATTGGAGGCAATCAGCCCCAGCATTTT
size: -; V: TRBV12-3/TRBV12-4; J: TRBJ1-2; D: -; CDR3: CASSFNRRSRYGYTF; DNA: TGTGCCAGCAGTTTTAACAGGCGGTCAAGGTATGGCTACACCTTC
size: many; V: TRBV18; J: TRBJ2-3; D: -; CDR3: CASSPPRPSTDTQYF; DNA: TGTGCCAGCTCACCGCCGAGACCTAGCACAGATACGCAGTATTTT
size: many; V: TRBV15; J: TRBJ2-7; D: -; CDR3: CATSRFTGAYEQYF; DNA: TGTGCCACCAGCAGGTTCACTGGGGCCTACGAGCAGTACTTC
size: -; V: TRBV20-1; J: TRBJ1-6; D: -; CDR3: CSTSVVGWGPLHF; DNA: TGCAGTACTAGCGTGGTGGGGTGGGGACCCCTCCACTTT
size: -; V: TRBV30; J: TRBJ1-5; D: TRBD1; CDR3: CAVGQGGLGGNQPQHF; DNA: TGTGCCGTGGGACAGGGGGGTTTGGGGGGCAATCAGCCCCAGCATTTT
size: few; V: TRBV4-1; J: TRBJ2-3; D: -; CDR3: CASSQVWGEQYF; DNA: TGCGCCAGCAGCCAAGTCTGGGGGGAGCAGTATTTT
size: few; V: TRBV6-1; J: TRBJ1-1; D: -; CDR3: CASSDHSYRNTEAFF; DNA: TGTGCCAGCAGTGATCACTCTTACCGGAACACTGAAGCTTTCTTT
size: few; V: TRBV14; J: TRBJ1-1; D: -; CDR3: CASSQGLRAFF; DNA: TGTGCCAGCAGCCAGGGGCTGAGGGCTTTCTTT
size: many; V: TRBV7-2; J: TRBJ1-2; D: -; CDR3: CASSLGENGYTF; DNA: TGTGCCAGCAGCTTAGGCGAAAATGGCTACACCTTC
size: many; V: TRBV11-1; J: TRBJ2-1; D: TRBD2; CDR3: CASSLELAGAVYNEQFF; DNA: TGTGCCAGCAGCTTAGAACTAGCGGGAGCGGTCTACAATGAGCAGTTCTTC
size: few; V: TRBV28; J: TRBJ2-2; D: -; CDR3: CASSLWPTGSGTGELSF; DNA: TGTGCCAGCAGTTTATGGCCAACAGGGTCAGGGACCGGGGAGCTGTCTTTT
size: -; V: TRBV28; J: TRBJ1-2; D: -; CDR3: CASSRAITSNYGYTF; DNA: TGTGCCAGCAGCAGAGCTATAACCTCTAACTATGGCTACACCTTC
size: few; V: TRBV6-1; J: TRBJ1-2; D: -; CDR3: CASSPGTLNYGYTF; DNA: TGTGCCAGCAGCCCCGGGACACTTAACTATGGCTACACCTTC
size: many; V: TRBV12-3/TRBV12-4; J: TRBJ2-3; D: TRBD2; CDR3: CASTPLTPRGADTQYF; DNA: TGTGCCAGCACCCCCCTAACTCCGCGGGGGGCGGATACGCAGTATTTT
size: many; V: TRBV6-1; J: TRBJ2-1; D: TRBD1; CDR3: CASRAGTGGFNEQFF; DNA: TGTGCCAGCAGAGCCGGGACAGGGGGATTCAATGAGCAGTTCTTC
size: many; V: TRBV12-3/TRBV12-4; J: TRBJ1-4; D: -; CDR3: CASSPGTEKLFF; DNA: TGTGCCAGCAGCCCTGGGACAGAAAAACTGTTTTTT
size: -; V: TRBV29-1; J: TRBJ2-7; D: TRBD1; CDR3: CSARDSGYYEQYF; DNA: TGCAGCGCCCGGGACAGCGGATACTACGAGCAGTACTTC
size: many; V: TRBV24-1; J: TRBJ2-1; D: TRBD2; CDR3: CATSRAGGLREQFF; DNA: TGTGCCACCAGTCGGGCGGGGGGACTGCGTGAGCAGTTCTTC
size: many; V: TRBV12-3/TRBV12-4; J: TRBJ2-3; D: TRBD2; CDR3: CASTDSSGGRADTQYF; DNA: TGTGCCAGCACGGATAGCAGCGGGGGGAGGGCAGATACGCAGTATTTT
size: few; V: TRBV20-1; J: TRBJ1-1; D: -; CDR3: CSARPGYWGEAFF; DNA: TGCAGTGCTAGACCCGGGTATTGGGGTGAAGCTTTCTTT
size: -; V: TRBV19; J: TRBJ1-5; D: TRBD1; CDR3: CASSQRTGRAQPQHF; DNA: TGTGCCAGTAGCCAACGGACAGGGCGGGCACAGCCCCAGCATTTT
size: -; V: TRBV2; J: TRBJ2-1; D: TRBD2; CDR3: CASSLTSGYEQFF; DNA: TGTGCCAGCAGTCTGACTAGCGGATATGAGCAGTTCTTC
size: many; V: TRBV2; J: TRBJ2-7; D: -; CDR3: CASIRGYLGYEQYF; DNA: TGTGCCAGCATTCGGGGCTACCTGGGCTACGAGCAGTACTTC
size: -; V: TRBV7-2; J: TRBJ2-7; D: -; CDR3: CASSFQGGQYEQYF; DNA: TGTGCCAGCAGCTTCCAGGGGGGCCAGTACGAGCAGTACTTC
size: many; V: TRBV2; J: TRBJ2-7; D: TRBD2; CDR3: CASSARLAGSYEQYF; DNA: TGTGCCAGCAGTGCCCGACTAGCGGGGTCCTACGAGCAGTACTTC
size: many; V: TRBV12-3/TRBV12-4; J: TRBJ1-5; D: TRBD1; CDR3: CASRPTGLGNQPQHF; DNA: TGTGCCAGCAGGCCGACAGGGTTAGGTAATCAGCCCCAGCATTTT
size: few; V: TRBV6-2/TRBV6-3; J: TRBJ2-7; D: -; CDR3: CASRIYERVASYEQYF; DNA: TGTGCCAGCAGGATATACGAGCGGGTGGCCTCCTACGAGCAGTACTTC
size: many; V: TRBV20-1; J: TRBJ2-5; D: -; CDR3: CSEGLRGETQYF; DNA: TGCAGTGAAGGACTGAGGGGGGAGACCCAGTACTTC
size: -; V: TRBV6-2/TRBV6-3; J: TRBJ2-3; D: TRBD2; CDR3: CASSYGASGRALTQYF; DNA: TGTGCCAGCAGTTACGGAGCTAGCGGGAGGGCCCTTACGCAGTATTTT
size: -; V: TRBV12-3/TRBV12-4; J: TRBJ2-2; D: -; CDR3: CASSFEGGVTGELFF; DNA: TGTGCCAGCAGTTTTGAAGGGGGGGTCACCGGGGAGCTGTTTTTT
size: many; V: TRBV20-1; J: TRBJ2-1; D: -; CDR3: CSAPAGDMNEQFF; DNA: TGCAGTGCTCCAGCAGGGGATATGAATGAGCAGTTCTTC
size: many; V: TRBV7-2; J: TRBJ2-1; D: TRBD1; CDR3: CASSQDRGSYNEQFF; DNA: TGTGCCAGCAGCCAGGACAGGGGCTCCTACAATGAGCAGTTCTTC
size: many; V: TRBV11-2; J: TRBJ2-3; D: TRBD2; CDR3: CASSRPTSEADTQYF; DNA: TGTGCCAGCAGCCGACCGACTAGCGAAGCAGATACGCAGTATTTT
size: few; V: TRBV6-2/TRBV6-3; J: TRBJ1-2; D: -; CDR3: CASRDEIYGYTF; DNA: TGTGCCAGCAGGGATGAAATTTATGGCTACACCTTC